The 8 T cell receptor beta chains listed next were all sequenced from one sample in a study of blood T cell repertoires in COVID-19. This table comes from immunoSEQ multiplex PCR, and its TCRdb copy is limited to in-frame clones, with some not included. The sample lists roughly 310,000 clones, approximately 90% seen once, with approximately 4% in the top ten. Sequencing was carried out using peripheral blood. The receptors were gathered from a woman aged 50 to 60 with active or convalescent COVID-19.

The J gene is TRBJ2-1, the V gene TRBV2; tentatively, D is TRBD2 (5 bases). This CDR3 has 14 amino acids. Looked up from germline, CDR1 is SNHLY and CDR2 is FYNNEI. V was clipped by 6 bases and J by 3 bases, with 12 bases between them. Here the CDR3 DNA reads TGTGCCAGCAGGACTGAGCGGAACTACAATGAGCAGTTCTTC. This sequence encodes CASRTERNYNEQFF.

This chain links TRBV28 with TRBJ2-7; 8 bases are a match to TRBD1. J was trimmed by 0 bases and V by 5 bases; bases with no gene match: 12. The CDR3 sequence is 17 residues long. CDR1 is MDHEN and CDR2 is SYDVKM in the germline V gene. CDR3 DNA sequence: TGTGCCAGCAGTCAACTATACAGGGGGTCATTCTCCTACGAGCAGTACTTC. Its translation: CASSQLYRGSFSYEQYF.

The gene calls are TRBV6-1 and TRBJ1-3, with TRBD1 matching 7 bases. V shed 6 bases, J shed 4 bases, and the junction held 9 bases outside the gene matches. CDR3 size: 15 residues. Germline lookup yields CDR1 MNHNS and CDR2 SASEGT. The DNA of the CDR3 is TGTGCCAGCAGCCGACTGACAGGGACCGGAAACACCATATATTTT. The encoded protein is CASSRLTGTGNTIYF.

The genes are TRBV6-5 and TRBJ2-7, with a weak D call TRBD2 (5 bases). Deletions cut 3 bases from V and 0 bases from J, with 15 bases between. This CDR3 contains 16 residues. CDR1 and CDR2 from the germline V gene are MNHEY and SVGAGI. The CDR3 loop is CASSYRAFGDSYEQYF. The CDR3 DNA is TGTGCCAGCAGTTATCGAGCATTCGGGGACTCCTACGAGCAGTACTTC.

The chain joins TRBV10-3 to TRBJ2-7, with 9 positions matching TRBD1. The CDR3 is 14 residues long. With V trimmed by 3 bases and J by 6 bases, 6 bases remained unmatched. Germline-derived CDR1 and CDR2 are ENHRY and SYGVKD. CDR3 sequence (DNA): TGTGCCATCAGTGAATGGACAGGGGATTCCGAGCAGTACTTC. Protein product: CAISEWTGDSEQYF.

This clone was seen a handful of times. The chain has TRBV19 and TRBJ1-1; D possibly corresponds to TRBD1 (6 bases). CDR1 is LNHDA and CDR2 is SQIVND in the germline V gene (reference sequence). The V end lost 6 bases, the J end lost 5 bases, and 16 bases lay between the germline ends. The CDR3 length is 14 residues. The DNA for the CDR3 is TGTGCCAGTAGCTCAGGACAGTATCATACTGAAGCTTTCTTT. This translates into CASSSGQYHTEAFF.

The chain has TRBV6-5 and TRBJ1-3; D possibly corresponds to TRBD1 (5 bases). Germline CDR1 and CDR2: MNHEY and SVGAGI. The germline V and J ends were trimmed by 7 bases and 5 bases, with 15 bases remaining between them. The CDR3 covers 14 residues. DNA of the CDR3: TGTGCCAGCACCCCCGGGACTGACCGAAACACCATATATTTT. Encoded protein: CASTPGTDRNTIYF.

The chain is built from TRBV27 and TRBJ1-1; a weak D match, TRBD1 (6 bases). CDR3 size: 15 residues. The germline V gene encodes CDR1 MNHEY and CDR2 SMNVEV (reference sequence). V shed 5 bases and J shed 1 base, with 14 bases lying between them. The CDR3 nucleotides are TGTGCCAGCAGTCCCAGGGGTAACCCGAACACTGAAGCTTTCTTT. Translated, it gives CASSPRGNPNTEAFF.